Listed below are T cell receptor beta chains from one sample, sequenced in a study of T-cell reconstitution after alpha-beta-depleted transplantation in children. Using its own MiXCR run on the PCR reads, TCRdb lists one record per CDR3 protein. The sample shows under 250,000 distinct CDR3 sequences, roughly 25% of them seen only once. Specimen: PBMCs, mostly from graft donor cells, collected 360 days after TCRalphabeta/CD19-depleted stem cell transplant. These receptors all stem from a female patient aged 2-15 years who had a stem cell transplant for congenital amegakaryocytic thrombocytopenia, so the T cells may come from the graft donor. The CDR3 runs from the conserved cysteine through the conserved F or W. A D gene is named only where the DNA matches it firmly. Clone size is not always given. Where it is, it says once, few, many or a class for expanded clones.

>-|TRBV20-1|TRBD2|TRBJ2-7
CSAQTSGAHEQYF
TGCAGTGCTCAGACTAGCGGGGCCCACGAGCAGTACTTC
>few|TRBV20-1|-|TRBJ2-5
CSASREGGETQYF
TGCAGTGCTAGTCGTGAGGGGGGGGAGACCCAGTACTTC
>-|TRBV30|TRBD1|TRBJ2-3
CAWSVGTGEEDTQYF
TGTGCCTGGAGTGTAGGGACAGGGGAGGAAGATACGCAGTATTTT
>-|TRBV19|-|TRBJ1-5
CASSPGPQYQPQHF
TGTGCCAGTTCCCCGGGACCGCAGTATCAGCCCCAGCATTTT
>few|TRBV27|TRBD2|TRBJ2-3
CASSFWTSGAAQYF
TGTGCCAGCAGTTTTTGGACTAGCGGAGCCGCGCAGTATTTT
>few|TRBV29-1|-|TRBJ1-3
CSAGDSGNTIYF
TGCAGCGCCGGAGACTCTGGAAACACCATATATTTT
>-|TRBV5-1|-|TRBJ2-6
CAGSLILTGANVLTF
TGCGCCGGCAGCTTGATTCTTACTGGGGCCAACGTCCTGACTTTC
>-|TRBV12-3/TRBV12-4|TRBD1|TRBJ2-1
CASSLGGGTGTTEQFF
TGTGCCAGCAGTTTAGGGGGGGGGACAGGGACAACTGAGCAGTTCTTC
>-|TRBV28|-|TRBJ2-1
CASSFGAAYNEQFF
TGTGCCAGCAGTTTTGGGGCGGCATACAATGAGCAGTTCTTC
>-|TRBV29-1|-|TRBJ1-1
CSVVTTVPMNTEAFF
TGCAGCGTTGTCACGACAGTACCCATGAACACTGAAGCTTTCTTT